Shown below are 31 T cell receptor beta chains from a single sample sequenced in a study of T cells in Graves' hyperthyroidism and ophthalmopathy (dated by TCRdb to the late 2010s). The library was produced with multiplex PCR. For sequencing, an Illumina HiSeq 2000 was employed. TCR beta CDR3 regions were amplified from RNA transcripts. The first round of RT-PCR for the TCR CDR3 was performed with the HTBI primer set and the Qiagen OneStep RT-PCR kit. TCRdb reran the public reads through fastp at Q25 and MiXCR, keeping productive beta chains. Every distinct CDR3 protein forms one entry, paired with its most common genes and DNA. In this sample the table shows about 340,000 distinct CDR3 sequences, about 21% of which occur a single time. Of the sample, over 45% falls within the top ten clones. Material for sequencing was blood. These receptors originate from a woman between 50 and 59 years old with Graves' hyperthyroidism.

Ten or more counts support this clonotype. The chain combines TRBV20-1 with TRBJ2-1; TRBD2 matches at 14 bases. CDR3 length equals 16 residues. Trimming cost V 6 bases and J 7 bases; bases outside gene matches: 11. Germline assignment: CDR1 DFQATT and CDR2 SNEGSKA (reference sequence). The CDR3 spells CSAPTGLAGGINEQFF. The DNA for the CDR3 is TGCAGTGCGCCGACCGGACTAGCGGGGGGTATAAATGAGCAGTTCTTC.

This clonotype was seen at least ten times. This chain links TRBV2 with TRBJ1-1; no clear D. V lost 3 bases and J lost 0, with 8 bases in between. This CDR3 comprises 14 residues. The germline V gene has CDR1 SNHLY and CDR2 FYNNEI. The DNA for the CDR3 is TGTGCCAGCAGTGAGGTGGGTTTGAACACTGAAGCTTTCTTT. Translation gives CASSEVGLNTEAFF.

This clonotype has only a few counts. The V call is TRBV27, the J call TRBJ1-2, with D unclear. The germline CDR1 and CDR2 sequences are MNHEY and SMNVEV (reference sequence). Trimming pared 4 bases from V and 0 bases from J, leaving 9 bases between. The CDR3 spans 14 residues. The CDR3 nucleotides are TGTGCCAGCAGTTCCATCGGAGCTAACTATGGCTACACCTTC. It yields the protein CASSSIGANYGYTF.

The table lists this clonotype with a few counts. The V call is TRBV6-2 or TRBV6-3, the J call TRBJ1-5, with 8 bases lining up with TRBD1. The CDR3 runs 17 residues. The V segment lost 6 bases and the J segment 0 bases; nucleotides outside the gene matches: 10. Germline loops: CDR1 MNHEY, CDR2 SVGEGT. CDR3 nucleotide sequence: TGTGCCAGCAGGACCCGGGACAGGAGGTATAGCAATCAGCCCCAGCATTTT. Its protein product is CASRTRDRRYSNQPQHF.

This clonotype has a count of ten or more. V and J are TRBV11-2 and TRBJ2-3; TRBD1 matches 11 bases. From germline, CDR1 is SGHAT and CDR2 FQNNGV. This CDR3 region has 15 residues. Trimming took 5 bases from V and 4 from J; bases not matched to a gene: 5. The CDR3 sequence is CASSAGQGGPDTQYF. DNA of the CDR3: TGTGCCAGCAGCGCGGGACAGGGGGGGCCAGATACGCAGTATTTT.

This clonotype came up many times. This rearrangement joins TRBV5-1 to TRBJ2-1; 8 positions match TRBD1. The CDR3 consists of 16 residues. The germline V gene has CDR1 SGHRS and CDR2 YFSETQ. Unmatched junction bases numbered 9, after V lost 0 bases and J lost 7 bases. CDR3 in amino acids: CASSLARGQGPNEQFF. The CDR3 DNA reads as TGCGCCAGCAGCTTGGCCCGAGGACAGGGCCCGAATGAGCAGTTCTTC.

This clonotype was detected only a few times. The CDR3 DNA sequence: TGTGCCAGCAGCATGTCTAACTATGGCTACACCTTC. The encoded protein is CASSMSNYGYTF. The chain employs TRBV7-2 and TRBJ1-2; no clear D gene. The V gene lost 5 bases and the J gene lost 0 bases, with 4 bases spanning the gap. Germline CDR1 and CDR2: SGHTA and FQGNSA. The CDR3 is 12 residues long.

The rearrangement uses TRBV6-2 or TRBV6-3 and TRBJ2-3; TRBD2 aligns across 7 bases. J gave up 7 bases and V 8 bases, and 12 bases lay outside the gene matches. This CDR3 is 14 amino acids long. Per the germline V gene, CDR1 is MNHEY and CDR2 is SVGEGT. The CDR3 DNA reads TGTGCCAGCGGTACCGGGACTACTCCCTATACGCAGTATTTT. Protein sequence: CASGTGTTPYTQYF.

A word on this clonotype: A much larger clone sits a single nucleotide away, making a read error possible. The chain combines TRBV27 with TRBJ1-2; D gene uncertain. There are 13 residues in the CDR3. Germline lookup yields CDR1 MNHEY and CDR2 SMNVEV (reference sequence). The CDR3: CVSSLYWGRGYTF. The CDR3 DNA reads as TGTGTCAGCAGTTTATACTGGGGTCGCGGCTACACCTTC.

This clonotype came up many times. The V gene is TRBV2, the J gene TRBJ2-2, with TRBD1 identical over 10 bases. The length of the CDR3 is 16 residues. The J segment lost 0 bases and the V segment lost 7 bases, leaving 5 bases of the junction unmatched. From germline, CDR1 is SNHLY and CDR2 FYNNEI. CDR3 amino acids: CASTRDRGANTGELFF. DNA for the CDR3: TGTGCCAGCACCCGGGACAGGGGCGCGAACACCGGGGAGCTGTTTTTT.

On this clonotype: This may be a read error: a much more frequent sequence differs by one nucleotide. Since no conserved phenylalanine or tryptophan closes the CDR3, a read error is the likely cause. The rearrangement uses TRBV14 and TRBJ2-7; 13 nucleotides align to TRBD2. The length of the CDR3 is 15 residues. Germline V gene data show CDR1 as SGHDN and CDR2 as FVKESK. The V segment lost 6 bases and the J segment 2 bases; nucleotides outside the gene matches: 4. CDR3 sequence reads: CASRRTSGSAYEQYL. The CDR3 DNA is TGTGCCAGCAGGCGGACTAGCGGGAGTGCCTACGAGCAGTACCTC.

This clonotype has ten or more counts. The chain recombines TRBV28 with TRBJ1-1; a possible D gene is TRBD1 (6 bases). The CDR3 runs to 15 residues. Germline CDR1 is MDHEN and CDR2 is SYDVKM. The ends were cut back, 1 base at V and 4 bases at J, with 13 bases in the middle. The CDR3 DNA reads TGTGCCAGCAGTTTATCTAGGACAGCGAGCACTGAAGCTTTCTTT. Translating it yields CASSLSRTASTEAFF.

This clonotype was counted ten times or more. The V call is TRBV7-9, the J call TRBJ1-5; D might be TRBD1 (5 bases). The V and J ends lost 4 bases and 5 bases respectively, with 9 bases between them. Germline V gene sequence: CDR1 SEHNR, CDR2 FQNEAQ (reference sequence). CDR3 length: 13 residues. As DNA, the CDR3 is TGTGCCAGCAGCTCGGGGACCTATCAGCCCCAGCATTTT. This encodes CASSSGTYQPQHF.

This clonotype was seen at least ten times. This chain joins TRBV5-1 and TRBJ2-3; D is perhaps TRBD2 (5 bases). CDR1 SGHRS and CDR2 YFSETQ come from the germline V gene. This CDR3 has 16 amino acids. Trimming pared 0 bases from V and 5 bases from J, leaving 16 bases between. The CDR3 DNA reads TGCGCCAGCAGCTTGGGTGGAACCGGGATGAGAGATACGCAGTATTTT. Protein sequence: CASSLGGTGMRDTQYF. The whole variable domain, filled in from reference TRBV5-1 and TRBJ2-3, reads KAGVTQTPRYLIKTRGQQVTLSCSPISGHRSVSWYQQTPGQGLQFLFEYFSETQRNKGNFPGRFSGRQFSNSRSEMNVSTLELGDSALYLCASSLGGTGMRDTQYFGPGTRLTVL.

This chain uses TRBV2 with TRBJ2-1, with TRBD2 matching over 13 bases. CDR1 SNHLY and CDR2 FYNNEI come from the germline V gene. Trimming removed 5 bases from V and 6 bases from J; junction bases left unmatched: 1. The CDR3 is made up of 14 amino acids. CDR3 residues: CASSWTSGGNEQFF. The CDR3 DNA follows: TGTGCCAGCAGTTGGACTAGCGGGGGCAATGAGCAGTTCTTC. The full variable domain, rest sourced from reference TRBV2 and TRBJ2-1, is EPEVTQTPSHQVTQMGQEVILRCVPISNHLYFYWYRQILGQKVEFLVSFYNNEISEKSEIFDDQFSVERPDGSNFTLKIRSTKLEDSAMYFCASSWTSGGNEQFFGPGTRLTVL.

The CDR3: CSAIGNGKESNYGYTF. The CDR3, as DNA: TGCAGTGCTATAGGGAACGGGAAGGAGTCTAACTATGGCTACACCTTC. The J gene is TRBJ1-2, the V gene TRBV20-1; D not certain. The CDR3 contains 16 residues. The germline V and J ends were trimmed by 4 bases and 0 bases, with 18 bases remaining between them. From germline, CDR1 is DFQATT and CDR2 SNEGSKA (reference sequence).

This clonotype showed up many times. The rearrangement uses TRBV20-1 and TRBJ2-5; no clear D gene. The V and J ends lost 3 bases and 5 bases respectively, with 4 bases between them. Germline CDR1 DFQATT, CDR2 SNEGSKA (reference sequence). This CDR3 has 10 residues. CDR3 amino acids: CSARRETQYF. The CDR3, as DNA: TGCAGTGCTAGGAGGGAGACCCAGTACTTC.

This clonotype was seen repeatedly, ten times or more. The genes are TRBV11-2 and TRBJ2-7, with 11 bases identical to TRBD1. The length of the CDR3 is 15 residues. Germline CDR1 reads SGHAT; CDR2 reads FQNNGV. With V trimmed by 3 bases and J by 6 bases, 7 bases remained unmatched. The CDR3 protein is CASSFNGQGAAEQYF. The CDR3 coding sequence is TGTGCCAGCAGCTTTAACGGACAGGGGGCTGCCGAGCAGTACTTC.

The V call is TRBV2, the J call TRBJ1-5, with D uncertain. V was shortened by 5 bases and J by 6 bases, with 14 bases between the two germline ends. Germline V CDR1 and CDR2: SNHLY, FYNNEI. This CDR3 is built from 14 residues. The CDR3 protein is CASSSSGVGQPQHF. The CDR3 nucleotides are TGTGCCAGCAGTTCGTCCGGGGTAGGTCAGCCCCAGCATTTT. Full variable domain (missing parts from reference TRBV2 and TRBJ1-5): EPEVTQTPSHQVTQMGQEVILRCVPISNHLYFYWYRQILGQKVEFLVSFYNNEISEKSEIFDDQFSVERPDGSNFTLKIRSTKLEDSAMYFCASSSSGVGQPQHFGDGTRLSIL.

This clonotype has ten or more counts. The chain employs TRBV7-8 and TRBJ2-5; the match to TRBD2 covers 9 bases. Trimming took 4 bases from V and 5 from J; bases not matched to a gene: 5. The CDR3 sequence is 14 residues long. Looked up from germline, CDR1 is SGHVS and CDR2 is FQNEAQ. The CDR3 DNA is TGTGCCAGCAGCTCCGGGACTAGCATCGAGACCCAGTACTTC. Protein product: CASSSGTSIETQYF.

Many counts were recorded for this clonotype. The rearrangement links TRBV7-6 to TRBJ2-7, with D unresolved. The CDR3 totals 16 residues. The germline V and J ends were trimmed by 2 bases and 4 bases, with 18 bases remaining between them. Germline V CDR1 and CDR2: SGHVS, FNYEAQ. The CDR3 nucleotides read TGTGCCAGCAGCTTATGGGCAGGATCTAACTCTTACGAGCAGTACTTC. This sequence encodes CASSLWAGSNSYEQYF.

This clonotype was recorded at least ten times. The chain carries TRBV28 and TRBJ1-1; 7 bases are shared with TRBD1. Trimming took 5 bases from V and 3 from J; bases not matched to a gene: 3. The CDR3 is 13 residues long. CDR1 is MDHEN, CDR2 SYDVKM, per germline. DNA for the CDR3: TGTGCCAGCAGTGTGGACAGGTACACTGAAGCTTTCTTT. This gives the protein CASSVDRYTEAFF.

This clonotype has more than one count but fewer than ten. The V gene is TRBV12-3 or TRBV12-4, the J gene TRBJ1-2; 9 bases fit TRBD1. J lost 2 bases, V lost 7 bases, and 5 bases had no gene match. This CDR3 is built from 14 residues. CDR3 DNA sequence: TGTGCCAGCATCAACAGGGGGCGAAACTATGGCTACACCTTC. This gives the protein CASINRGRNYGYTF.

This rearrangement joins TRBV28 to TRBJ2-7; TRBD2 agrees at 7 bases. V trimming: 6 bases; J trimming: 4 bases; junction bases outside the gene matches: 9. CDR1 is MDHEN, CDR2 SYDVKM, per germline. This CDR3 contains 14 residues. The CDR3 DNA sequence: TGTGCCAGCAGACGTAGCGGGCCGACTTACGAGCAGTACTTC. This translates into CASRRSGPTYEQYF.

This clonotype was seen repeatedly, ten times or more. The chain combines TRBV28 with TRBJ2-7; TRBD1 agrees at 7 bases. Germline values: CDR1 MDHEN, CDR2 SYDVKM. The trim removed 4 bases at V and 0 bases at J, leaving 9 bases unmatched. The CDR3 spans 16 residues. The CDR3 region is CASSSDRLSTSYEQYF. In DNA, the CDR3 is TGTGCCAGCAGTTCGGACAGGTTATCCACCTCCTACGAGCAGTACTTC.

The CDR3 DNA follows: TGTGCCAGCAGTTCCTTAGCGGGAGCTGGGGAGCAGTTCTTC. Translation: CASSSLAGAGEQFF. The gene calls are TRBV6-9 and TRBJ2-1, with 9 bases fitting TRBD2. The CDR3 is made up of 14 amino acids. Looked up from germline, CDR1 is MNHGY and CDR2 is SVAAGI. The ends lost 4 bases at V and 10 bases at J; junction bases unmatched: 8.

This clonotype was counted at least ten times. CDR3 DNA sequence: TGTGCCAGCAGCGGCGAGGGCAACACTGAAGCTTTCTTT. It codes for CASSGEGNTEAFF. The chain recombines TRBV2 with TRBJ1-1; no clear D. This CDR3 spans 13 amino acids. CDR1 is SNHLY and CDR2 is FYNNEI in the germline V gene. V was trimmed by 6 bases and J by 2 bases, leaving 10 bases between them. Full variable domain (rest looked up from reference TRBV2 and TRBJ1-1): EPEVTQTPSHQVTQMGQEVILRCVPISNHLYFYWYRQILGQKVEFLVSFYNNEISEKSEIFDDQFSVERPDGSNFTLKIRSTKLEDSAMYFCASSGEGNTEAFFGQGTRLTVV.

This clonotype has at least ten counts. The CDR3 here is CASSPAEGAYYEQYF. CDR3 in DNA: TGTGCCAGCAGCCCTGCTGAGGGAGCTTACTACGAGCAGTACTTC. V gene TRBV28 combines with J gene TRBJ2-7; D might be TRBD2 (5 bases). The ends were cut back, 6 bases at V and 3 bases at J, with 18 bases in the middle. CDR1 is MDHEN, CDR2 SYDVKM, per germline. This CDR3 contains 15 residues.

The chain combines TRBV19 with TRBJ1-1; 8 bases line up with TRBD1. The CDR3 loop spans 13 amino acids. Unmatched junction bases numbered 3, after V lost 4 bases and J lost 5 bases. The V gene's germline CDR1 is LNHDA and CDR2 SQIVND (reference sequence). The CDR3 coding sequence is TGTGCCAGTAGTACGACAGGGGAAACTGAAGCTTTCTTT. Protein: CASSTTGETEAFF.

This clonotype has more than one count but fewer than ten. This rearrangement joins TRBV20-1 to TRBJ1-6, with TRBD1 identical over 10 bases. This CDR3 is 15 amino acids long. Germline-derived CDR1 and CDR2 are DFQATT and SNEGSKA (reference sequence). The J segment lost 8 bases and the V segment lost 0 bases, leaving 4 bases of the junction unmatched. CDR3 DNA sequence: TGCAGTGCTAGAGACTCGGGGACAGGGGATTCACCCCTCCACTTT. Amino acid sequence: CSARDSGTGDSPLHF.

V usage is TRBV2 and J usage is TRBJ1-6; TRBD1 might be the D (5 bases). This CDR3 has 15 amino acids. The germline V gene has CDR1 SNHLY and CDR2 FYNNEI. V lost 8 bases and J 9 bases, leaving 20 bases between the germline ends. The CDR3 reads CASGGSRAQGSPLHF. CDR3 coding DNA: TGTGCCAGCGGGGGTTCGAGGGCTCAAGGTTCACCCCTCCACTTT. The full variable domain, rest sourced from reference TRBV2 and TRBJ1-6, is EPEVTQTPSHQVTQMGQEVILRCVPISNHLYFYWYRQILGQKVEFLVSFYNNEISEKSEIFDDQFSVERPDGSNFTLKIRSTKLEDSAMYFCASGGSRAQGSPLHFGNGTRLTVT.